The 27 T cell receptor beta chains reported below all come from one sample, sequenced in a study of cytomegalovirus exposure and HLA in healthy donors. PCR primers comprised 60 Vbeta and 13 Jbeta primers. Repertoires were generated with immunoSEQ multiplex PCR, while TCRdb's copy carries only in-frame clones and drops some. The data show 150,000 to 170,000 clones, about 85% seen once. Source material: PBMCs. These receptors all come from a young man in good health and CMV-seropositive.

This chain uses TRBV7-9 with TRBJ1-1; D uncertain. V lost 5 bases and J 4 bases, leaving 8 bases between the germline ends. This CDR3 comprises 12 residues. Germline CDR1 SEHNR, CDR2 FQNEAQ (reference sequence). CDR3 region: CASSHPGTEAFF. The DNA for the CDR3 is TGTGCCAGCAGCCATCCCGGCACTGAAGCTTTCTTT.

The rearrangement links TRBV7-9 to TRBJ1-2; possible D gene TRBD1, 5 bases. Germline V lookup: CDR1 SEHNR, CDR2 FQNEAQ (reference sequence). The CDR3 contains 14 residues. The ends were cut back, 3 bases at V and 2 bases at J, with 10 bases in the middle. CDR3 residues: CASSLSRVNYGYTF. For the CDR3, the DNA is TGTGCCAGCAGCTTGAGCAGGGTAAACTATGGCTACACCTTC.

J is TRBJ1-3 and V is TRBV29-1; tentative D call: TRBD1 (6 bases). V was cut by 6 bases and J by 0 bases, with 12 bases left in between. Germline V lookup: CDR1 SQVTM, CDR2 ANQGSEA. This CDR3 region has 14 residues. This CDR3 reads CSVEQGNSGNTIYF. CDR3 in DNA: TGCAGCGTCGAACAGGGCAACTCTGGAAACACCATATATTTT.

This chain links TRBV7-3 with TRBJ2-7; 12 bases are a match to TRBD2. The CDR3 has 18 amino acids. V was clipped by 6 bases and J by 0 bases; unmatched bases: 12. Germline values: CDR1 SGHTA, CDR2 FQGTGA. CDR3 loop: CASSRFGLAGSLSYEQYF. The CDR3 region has the DNA TGTGCCAGCAGTCGTTTTGGACTAGCGGGATCTCTCTCCTACGAGCAGTACTTC.

The chain uses TRBV18 and TRBJ2-3, with TRBD2 matching over 8 bases. The CDR3 has 17 residues. The germline gives CDR1 KGHSH, CDR2 LQKENI. Trimming at V came to 4 bases and at J to 6 bases, leaving 15 bases not matched to a gene. The CDR3 here is CASSLGRAGVLADTQYF. The DNA for the CDR3 is TGTGCCAGCTCACTAGGCCGAGCGGGAGTGTTAGCGGATACGCAGTATTTT.

This chain joins TRBV5-1 and TRBJ2-1, with TRBD2 matching 10 bases. Germline values: CDR1 SGHRS, CDR2 YFSETQ. This CDR3 has 15 amino acids. The V segment lost 4 bases and the J segment 6 bases; nucleotides outside the gene matches: 7. The CDR3 DNA is TGCGCCAGCAGCCCCGGGACTAGCGAAAGCAATGAGCAGTTCTTC. This gives the protein CASSPGTSESNEQFF.

The J gene is TRBJ2-5, the V gene TRBV2; 11 bases map to TRBD2. Trimming at V came to 2 bases and at J to 5 bases, leaving 1 base not matched to a gene. The CDR3 totals 14 residues. Looked up from germline, CDR1 is SNHLY and CDR2 is FYNNEI. The CDR3 nucleotides are TGTGCCAGCAGTGAACTAGCGGGGGGTGAGACCCAGTACTTC. As protein: CASSELAGGETQYF.

This rearrangement joins TRBV7-9 to TRBJ2-7, with 8 nucleotides matching TRBD1. Germline V CDR1 and CDR2: SEHNR, FQNEAQ (reference sequence). There are 12 residues in the CDR3. Trimming removed 5 bases from V and 6 bases from J; junction bases left unmatched: 3. CDR3 region: CASSGTGGEQYF. The DNA of the CDR3 is TGTGCCAGCAGCGGTACAGGGGGCGAGCAGTACTTC.

The CDR3 protein is CAWSPLGSYNSPLHF. CDR3 DNA sequence: TGTGCCTGGAGTCCCCTCGGCTCCTATAATTCACCCCTCCACTTT. The chain is built from TRBV30 and TRBJ1-6; D not certain. The V gene lost 2 bases and the J gene lost 0 bases, with 8 bases spanning the gap. This CDR3 has 15 amino acids. The V gene's germline CDR1 is GTSNPN and CDR2 SVGIG (reference sequence).

This clone has a single count. The rearrangement joins TRBV13 to TRBJ2-2; perhaps TRBD1 as D (5 bases). This CDR3 spans 15 amino acids. The germline V gene encodes CDR1 PRHDT and CDR2 FYEKMQ (reference sequence). Trimming removed 1 base at V and 7 bases at J, with 13 bases between. CDR3 protein: CASSLEGTTGGELFF. The CDR3 DNA reads TGTGCCAGCAGCTTAGAGGGCACCACAGGCGGGGAGCTGTTTTTT.

As regards this clone: One junction end does not reproduce the germline sequence, and a read error may be involved. The chain uses TRBV29-1 and TRBJ1-1; no definite D call. Germline V gene sequence: CDR1 SQVTM, CDR2 ANQGSEA. This CDR3 comprises 10 residues. In nucleotides, the CDR3 is TGCAGCGTAAGGAACACTAAAGCTTTCTTT. Its protein is CSVRNTKAFF.

This clone was seen a few times. V gene TRBV9 combines with J gene TRBJ2-1; D call uncertain. In germline, CDR1 is SGDLS, CDR2 YYNGEE. V lost 0 bases, J lost 9 bases, and 10 bases lay in between. The CDR3 spans 13 residues. The CDR3 region is CASSVADLGEQFF. DNA of the CDR3: TGTGCCAGCAGCGTAGCAGACTTGGGTGAGCAGTTCTTC.

The gene calls are TRBV11-2 and TRBJ2-5; 9 bases fit TRBD2. Unmatched junction bases numbered 9, after V lost 4 bases and J lost 6 bases. The germline V gene has CDR1 SGHAT and CDR2 FQNNGV. There are 15 residues in the CDR3. CDR3 sequence reads: CASSSLGSGSKTQYF. DNA for the CDR3: TGTGCCAGCAGCTCCCTTGGTAGCGGGAGCAAGACCCAGTACTTC.

The chain combines TRBV29-1 with TRBJ2-3; TRBD1 might be the D (5 bases). CDR1 and CDR2 (germline): SQVTM, ANQGSEA. V dropped 7 bases and J dropped 6 bases, with 23 bases sitting between them. The CDR3 is 15 amino acids. The CDR3 sequence is CSARKAPGNKDTQYF. The CDR3 bases are TGCAGCGCCCGAAAGGCCCCAGGGAACAAGGATACGCAGTATTTT.

The J gene is TRBJ1-6, the V gene TRBV2; the D gene is possibly TRBD1 (6 bases). Trimming removed 1 base at V and 12 bases at J, with 13 bases between. The germline gives CDR1 SNHLY, CDR2 FYNNEI. CDR3 length equals 14 residues. The CDR3 coding sequence is TGTGCCAGCAGTGAAGGGACAGCCCGCAGACCCCTCCACTTT. It translates to CASSEGTARRPLHF.

This clone was observed a few times. The V call is TRBV11-2, the J call TRBJ2-5; D may be TRBD1 (6 bases). Germline CDR1 reads SGHAT; CDR2 reads FQNNGV. The V gene lost 1 base and the J gene lost 4 bases, with 16 bases spanning the gap. The CDR3 spans 16 residues. DNA of the CDR3: TGTGCCAGCAGCTTAGCACTAGGGGGTTCGCGAGAGACCCAGTACTTC. Its translation: CASSLALGGSRETQYF.

This clone was seen more than once but under ten times. This chain links TRBV7-9 with TRBJ1-2; 8 bases line up with TRBD1. With V trimmed by 3 bases and J by 5 bases, 8 bases remained unmatched. The CDR3 runs 15 residues. The germline V gene has CDR1 SEHNR and CDR2 FQNEAQ (reference sequence). CDR3: CASSFPGQALYGYTF. In nucleotides, the CDR3 is TGTGCCAGCAGCTTCCCGGGACAGGCACTATATGGCTACACCTTC.

The chain has TRBV9 and TRBJ2-2; 7 bases map to TRBD1. The CDR3 is 14 residues long. CDR1 is SGDLS and CDR2 is YYNGEE in the germline V gene. V lost 5 bases, J lost 3 bases, and 4 bases stayed unmatched. CDR3 bases: TGTGCCAGCAGGGGACAGTCATACACCGGGGAGCTGTTTTTT. It translates to CASRGQSYTGELFF. Full variable domain (rest looked up from reference TRBV9 and TRBJ2-2): DSGVTQTPKHLITATGQRVTLRCSPRSGDLSVYWYQQSLDQGLQFLIQYYNGEERAKGNILERFSAQQFPDLHSELNLSSLELGDSALYFCASRGQSYTGELFFGEGSRLTVL.

This chain links TRBV5-5 with TRBJ1-5, with a possible D match to TRBD1 (5 bases). Germline CDR1 reads SGHKS; CDR2 reads YYEKEE (reference sequence). The CDR3 contains 13 residues. V dropped 4 bases and J dropped 3 bases, with 8 bases sitting between them. CDR3 nucleotides: TGTGCCAGCAGCCTCAGGGACAATCAGCCCCAGCATTTT. Its protein product is CASSLRDNQPQHF.

The chain links TRBV7-2 to TRBJ1-3; the D is unclear. Trimming took off 2 bases at V and 0 bases at J, with 17 bases between the two ends. From germline, CDR1 is SGHTA and CDR2 FQGNSA. The CDR3 has 18 amino acids. CDR3 DNA: TGTGCCAGCAGCTTAACGGTCGGAGGAGATAGCTCTGGAAACACCATATATTTT. It is translated as CASSLTVGGDSSGNTIYF.

The chain recombines TRBV19 with TRBJ1-4; 9 positions agree with TRBD1. CDR1 is LNHDA and CDR2 is SQIVND in the germline V gene (reference sequence). The V segment lost 5 bases and the J segment 3 bases; nucleotides outside the gene matches: 7. The CDR3 sequence is 16 residues long. CDR3 sequence: CASSWTGEGANEKLFF. CDR3 nucleotide sequence: TGTGCCAGTAGTTGGACAGGGGAGGGGGCTAATGAAAAACTGTTTTTT. The full variable domain, completed using reference TRBV19 and TRBJ1-4, is DGGITQSPKYLFRKEGQNVTLSCEQNLNHDAMYWYRQDPGQGLRLIYYSQIVNDFQKGDIAEGYSVSREKKESFPLTVTSAQKNPTAFYLCASSWTGEGANEKLFFGSGTQLSVL.

The chain is built from TRBV29-1 and TRBJ2-7; 10 positions agree with TRBD1. Germline CDR1 is SQVTM and CDR2 is ANQGSEA. The CDR3 loop spans 13 amino acids. V shed 8 bases and J 6 bases; nucleotides not matched to a gene: 10. This chain's CDR3 is CSTLGQGISEQYF. CDR3 sequence (DNA): TGCAGCACTTTGGGACAGGGGATCTCCGAGCAGTACTTC.

The chain is built from TRBV7-2 and TRBJ1-6, with TRBD1 matching 12 bases. The trim removed 5 bases at V and 10 bases at J, leaving 6 bases unmatched. The germline gives CDR1 SGHTA, CDR2 FQGNSA. CDR3 length equals 15 residues. CDR3 DNA: TGTGCCAGCAGCCCCCGGGACAGGGGGCACTCACCCCTCCACTTT. Translating gives CASSPRDRGHSPLHF.

V and J are TRBV19 and TRBJ2-7, with 9 bases identical to TRBD1. Losses at the gene ends were 2 bases for V and 5 bases for J; bases not matched to a gene: 10. Germline CDR1 and CDR2: LNHDA and SQIVND (reference sequence). The CDR3 is 16 amino acids. CDR3 sequence reads: CASSILPGQGIHEQYF. CDR3 in DNA: TGTGCCAGTAGTATACTCCCAGGACAGGGGATCCACGAGCAGTACTTC.

The chain carries TRBV28 and TRBJ1-1; D remains ambiguous. The CDR3 length is 12 residues. V was pared by 2 bases and J by 5 bases, with 6 bases between. Germline V gives CDR1 MDHEN, CDR2 SYDVKM. CDR3 coding DNA: TGTGCCAGCAGTTTAATTATAACTGAAGCTTTCTTT. Its translation: CASSLIITEAFF.

The chain recombines TRBV19 with TRBJ2-7; 7 bases are shared with TRBD2. The V gene's germline CDR1 is LNHDA and CDR2 SQIVND (reference sequence). V trimming: 5 bases; J trimming: 3 bases; junction bases outside the gene matches: 16. The CDR3 extends over 17 amino acids. This CDR3 is CASSSLLGRGGSYEQYF. The CDR3 DNA reads as TGTGCCAGTAGTTCCCTCCTTGGGAGGGGCGGGAGCTACGAGCAGTACTTC.

This clone occurred once. The gene calls are TRBV7-3 and TRBJ2-3; TRBD2 might be the D (6 bases). CDR3 length equals 15 residues. Germline V gives CDR1 SGHTA, CDR2 FQGTGA. The V gene lost 5 bases and the J gene lost 0 bases, with 12 bases spanning the gap. The CDR3 sequence: CASSPSSASTDTQYF. The CDR3 DNA follows: TGTGCCAGCAGCCCTTCTAGCGCTAGCACAGATACGCAGTATTTT. Together with reference TRBV7-3 and TRBJ2-3, the CDR3 gives the full variable domain: GAGVSQTPSNKVTEKGKYVELRCDPISGHTALYWYRQSLGQGPEFLIYFQGTGAADDSGLPNDRFFAVRPEGSVSTLKIQRTERGDSAVYLCASSPSSASTDTQYFGPGTRLTVL.